This T cell receptor (beta chain) is from a study of T-cell reconstitution after alpha-beta-depleted transplantation in children. The CDR3 extends over 16 amino acids. The V gene's germline CDR1 is KGHSH and CDR2 LQKENI. J lost 2 bases, V lost 3 bases, and 9 bases had no gene match. Unique molecular identifiers were used to barcode this TCRbeta library. TCRdb re-called the PCR reads through MiXCR, storing one row per CDR3 protein. The data hold fewer than 200,000 distinct CDR3 sequences, with approximately 6.6% observed a single time. This clonotype was seen many times. The source of this sequence is a human donor who donated a stem cell graft to a child with Wiskott-Aldrich syndrome. The sample here was PBMCs from the stem cell graft donor, taken from the stem cell graft. The V call is TRBV18, the J call TRBJ2-7, with 8 nucleotides matching TRBD1. The DNA of the CDR3 is TGTGCCAGCTCACCTTCGACAGGGGTCGTAACCTACGAGCAGTACTTC. Translation gives CASSPSTGVVTYEQYF. Combining the CDR3 with reference TRBV18 and TRBJ2-7 gives the whole variable domain NAGVMQNPRHLVRRRGQEARLRCSPMKGHSHVYWYRQLPEEGLKFMVYLQKENIIDESGMPKERFSAEFPKEGPSILRIQQVVRGDSAAYFCASSPSTGVVTYEQYFGPGTRLTVT.